One T cell receptor beta chain is described in this entry. The antigen is not known. The record originates from a study of lymphopenia after photon versus proton radiotherapy. Here immunoSEQ multiplex PCR was the method, and the copy in TCRdb shows in-frame clones only, minus some. The sample has approximately 65,000 clones; roughly 93% are singletons. In germline, CDR1 is SGDLS, CDR2 YYNGEE. V shed 4 bases and J 6 bases; nucleotides not matched to a gene: 7. The CDR3 covers 16 residues. Whole-study results and caveats: Proton therapy kept repertoires fairly stable, unlike photons, which gained effector/memory cells. Post-nadir TCR diversity decline inversely tracked overall survival among those who died. Only patients who died were analyzed for survival; proton advantage is unproven.

This clonotype originated in a woman between 70 and 85 years old with pancreatic cancer. V gene TRBV9 combines with J gene TRBJ1-4, with TRBD1 matching over 12 bases. Here the sequenced sample was peripheral blood, taken from a patient treated with photon-based radiotherapy. CDR3 nucleotides: TGTGCCAGCAGCCCCGGGACAGGGGGCTGGGATGAAAAACTGTTTTTT. This encodes CASSPGTGGWDEKLFF.